A selection of T cell receptor beta chains follows, all from one sample in a study of T cell responses to AZD1222 COVID-19 vaccine. Generated by immunoSEQ multiplex PCR, the TCRdb table keeps only in-frame clones and is missing some. The sample has 83,000 or so clones, approximately 88% seen once. Source: peripheral blood, taken on day 0 of MenACWY control vaccination. The receptors were sampled from an adult in good health. Both conserved end residues are part of each CDR3. The D gene is left open where the match is weak. The size field is filled for only some rows; it gives once, few, many or a size class.

j_call clone_size d_call v_call cdr3_nt cdr3_aa
TRBJ1-5 once NA TRBV11-2 TGTGCCAGCAGCTTCAGTAGTAAGGGTTACCAGCATTTT CASSFSSKGYQHF
TRBJ2-2 NA NA TRBV28 TGTGCCAGCAGTCCCCCCAACACCGGGGAGCTGTTTTTT CASSPPNTGELFF
TRBJ1-2 NA TRBD1 TRBV9 TGTGCCAGCAGCGTAGAGGGACAGGGGACAGGCTATGGCTACACCTTC CASSVEGQGTGYGYTF
TRBJ1-6 NA NA TRBV5-1 TGCGCCAGCAGAGACCACCTTTTGACAATTAATTCACCCCTCCACTTT CASRDHLLTINSPLHF
TRBJ1-1 NA NA TRBV10-1 TGCGCCAGCAGTGAGTACAGGGCCCTGAACACTGAAGCTTTCTTT CASSEYRALNTEAFF
TRBJ1-2 NA NA TRBV24-1 TGTGCCACCAGTGACCCCCCCCCGGCAGGGACGAGCTATGGCTACACCTTC CATSDPPPAGTSYGYTF
TRBJ1-2 NA TRBD1 TRBV29-1 TGCAGCGTTGATCACAGGGGAGTCTATGGCTACACCTTC CSVDHRGVYGYTF
TRBJ1-5 NA NA TRBV6-5 TGTGCCAGCAGTTTAGGGCAGACCAATCAGCCCCAGCATTTT CASSLGQTNQPQHF
TRBJ1-1 NA NA TRBV7-2 TGTGCCAGCAGCGCACCCCCGAGGGTAGCTTTCTTT CASSAPPRVAFF
TRBJ2-1 NA NA TRBV28 TGTGCCAGCAGTAGAAGGGGCTCCTACAATGAGCAGTTCTTC CASSRRGSYNEQFF
TRBJ2-5 NA NA TRBV6-2/TRBV6-3 TGTGCCAGCAGTTACACAGGGAAGGAGACCCAGTACTTC CASSYTGKETQYF
TRBJ2-7 NA NA TRBV19 TGTGCCAGTAGTATTAGTCGATCCTACGAGCAGTACTTC CASSISRSYEQYF
TRBJ1-2 NA TRBD1 TRBV3-1/TRBV3-2 TGTGCCAGCAGCCAGCTAGGACAGGGGAGCTATGGCTACACCTTC CASSQLGQGSYGYTF